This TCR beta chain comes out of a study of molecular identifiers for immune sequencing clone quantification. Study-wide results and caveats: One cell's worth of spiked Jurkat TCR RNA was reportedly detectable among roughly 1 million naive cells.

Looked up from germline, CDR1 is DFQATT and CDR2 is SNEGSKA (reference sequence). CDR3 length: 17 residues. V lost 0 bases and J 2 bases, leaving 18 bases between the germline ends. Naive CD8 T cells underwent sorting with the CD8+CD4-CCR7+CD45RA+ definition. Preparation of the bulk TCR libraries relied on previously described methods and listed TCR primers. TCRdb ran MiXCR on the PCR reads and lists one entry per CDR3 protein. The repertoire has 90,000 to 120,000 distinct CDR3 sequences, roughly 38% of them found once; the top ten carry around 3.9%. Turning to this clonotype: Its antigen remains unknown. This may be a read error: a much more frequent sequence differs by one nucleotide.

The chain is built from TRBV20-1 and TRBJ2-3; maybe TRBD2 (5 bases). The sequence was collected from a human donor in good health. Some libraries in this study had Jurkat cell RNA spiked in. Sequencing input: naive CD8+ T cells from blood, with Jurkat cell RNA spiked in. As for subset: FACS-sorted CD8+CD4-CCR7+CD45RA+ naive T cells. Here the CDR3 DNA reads TGCAGTGCTAGAGATCCGGCTGGCGGGCGCTTCACAGATACGCAGTATTTT. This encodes CSARDPAGGRFTDTQYF.